This T cell receptor beta chain was sequenced during a study of blood T cell repertoires in COVID-19. For the study at large: Sites in the United States, Italy and Spain provided acute and convalescent COVID-19 samples. Sources were T cells, B-cell-depleted T cells, or PBMCs; the material itself was cDNA or gDNA.

While infection was still active, Seattle patients were enrolled and then followed longitudinally. To note about this clone: Other DNA sequences within the sample encode an identical CDR3.

Method: immunoSEQ multiplex PCR; TCRdb's copy keeps in-frame clones and lacks some. The sample has fewer than 700,000 clones, roughly 89% seen once. This sequence was found in a woman aged 45-60 years with COVID-19, enrolled during active disease. The material sequenced was peripheral blood.

DNA for the CDR3: TGTGCCAGCAGTCCAAGACAGGGAGGCTACACCTTC. It translates to CASSPRQGGYTF. The rearrangement uses TRBV12-3 or TRBV12-4 and TRBJ1-2, with 7 bases aligning to TRBD1. There are 12 residues in the CDR3. Losses at the gene ends were 5 bases for V and 8 bases for J; bases not matched to a gene: 5.